A single sample gave rise to the 11 T cell receptor beta chains below, sequenced in a study of OX40 agonist ivuxolimab in advanced cancers. Generated by immunoSEQ multiplex PCR, the TCRdb table keeps only in-frame clones and is missing some. The data contain some 83,000 clones, roughly 84% of them singletons. This specimen consisted of CD4+ or CD8+ T cells sorted from blood, obtained in a trial of the OX40 agonist ivuxolimab. The receptors come from an adult with an advanced solid tumor such as melanoma, head and neck, liver or kidney cancer.

J is TRBJ1-1 and V is TRBV7-2; D might be TRBD1 (6 bases). The CDR3 sequence is 14 residues long. V lost 6 bases and J lost 2, with 13 bases in between. Germline V CDR1 and CDR2: SGHTA, FQGNSA. The CDR3 region has the DNA TGTGCCAGCAGGCACGGACAGCTCAACACTGAAGCTTTCTTT. Amino acid sequence: CASRHGQLNTEAFF.

The chain carries TRBV7-2 and TRBJ1-1, with TRBD1 as a possible D gene (5 bases). V lost 3 bases and J 4 bases, leaving 9 bases between the germline ends. The CDR3 covers 13 residues. Germline V gene data show CDR1 as SGHTA and CDR2 as FQGNSA. In DNA form, the CDR3 reads TGTGCCAGCAGCTTTACCGGGGGCACTGAAGCTTTCTTT. Its translation: CASSFTGGTEAFF.

The chain joins TRBV18 to TRBJ2-7; D may be TRBD2 (6 bases). Trimming removed 4 bases from V and 5 bases from J, with 12 bases in between. This CDR3 is built from 13 residues. The germline V gene encodes CDR1 KGHSH and CDR2 LQKENI. The CDR3 DNA reads TGTGCCAGCTCACTCCCGGGAGTTGACGAGCAGTACTTC. This sequence encodes CASSLPGVDEQYF.

The V call is TRBV19, the J call TRBJ2-5; 9 bases align to TRBD2. This CDR3 region has 18 residues. Trimming at V came to 1 base and at J to 3 bases, leaving 12 bases not matched to a gene. CDR1 is LNHDA and CDR2 is SQIVND in the germline V gene (reference sequence). CDR3 region: CASSIGLGLAGNKETQYF. The CDR3 DNA is TGTGCCAGTAGTATAGGTCTTGGGCTAGCGGGAAACAAAGAGACCCAGTACTTC. Filled out from reference TRBV19 and TRBJ2-5, the complete variable domain reads DGGITQSPKYLFRKEGQNVTLSCEQNLNHDAMYWYRQDPGQGLRLIYYSQIVNDFQKGDIAEGYSVSREKKESFPLTVTSAQKNPTAFYLCASSIGLGLAGNKETQYFGPGTRLLVL.

This clone was counted a single time. The J gene is TRBJ1-5, the V gene TRBV18; TRBD1 matches 7 bases. V lost 2 bases and J lost 4; bases outside the gene matches: 5. CDR1 is KGHSH and CDR2 is LQKENI in the germline V gene. The CDR3 loop spans 15 amino acids. The CDR3 DNA reads TGTGCCAGCTCACCAACGACAGGGCTGAATCAGCCCCAGCATTTT. Its protein is CASSPTTGLNQPQHF.

The V and J genes are TRBV5-8 and TRBJ1-5; D is perhaps TRBD1 (5 bases). Trimming removed 0 bases from V and 3 bases from J, with 10 bases in between. Germline V gives CDR1 SGHTS, CDR2 YDEGEE. The CDR3 extends over 15 amino acids. CDR3 nucleotide sequence: TGTGCCAGCAGCTTGGGGGCAGGGATCAATCAGCCCCAGCATTTT. It specifies CASSLGAGINQPQHF.

The V and J genes are TRBV27 and TRBJ2-5; D unclear. The J call is uncertain, as TRBJ2-7 better fits the DNA end. CDR1 is MNHEY and CDR2 is SMNVEV in the germline V gene (reference sequence). CDR3 length equals 12 residues. Written as DNA, the CDR3 is TGTGCCAGCAGTTCCCTATCCTACGAGCAGTACTTC. This sequence encodes CASSSLSYEQYF.

This clone was seen a handful of times. The gene calls are TRBV18 and TRBJ1-1, with a possible D match to TRBD1 (5 bases). V was clipped by 3 bases and J by 4 bases, with 9 bases between them. The germline V gene has CDR1 KGHSH and CDR2 LQKENI. This CDR3 region has 13 residues. In DNA form, the CDR3 reads TGTGCCAGCTCACCGGGGGAGGCCACTGAAGCTTTCTTT. Amino acids: CASSPGEATEAFF.

The rearrangement uses TRBV27 and TRBJ2-3; the D gene is possibly TRBD1 (6 bases). CDR3 length: 15 amino acids. The germline V gene encodes CDR1 MNHEY and CDR2 SMNVEV (reference sequence). The ends were cut back, 2 bases at V and 8 bases at J, with 17 bases in the middle. In DNA form, the CDR3 reads TGTGCCAGCAGTTTAGAGGGCAGGGGAAGTAGTACGCAGTATTTT. It specifies CASSLEGRGSSTQYF.

This chain links TRBV7-3 with TRBJ2-6; D might be TRBD1 or TRBD2, each matching 5 bases. The germline gives CDR1 SGHTA, CDR2 FQGTGA. Trimming removed 0 bases from V and 2 bases from J, with 17 bases in between. The CDR3 has 19 amino acids. The CDR3 here is CASSLTGTTRQTGANVLTF. CDR3 nucleotide sequence: TGTGCCAGCAGCTTAACGGGGACGACAAGACAGACTGGGGCCAACGTCCTGACTTTC.

V gene TRBV7-2 combines with J gene TRBJ2-3; possibly TRBD2 for D (6 bases). In germline, CDR1 is SGHTA, CDR2 FQGNSA. The CDR3 runs to 13 residues. Trimming removed 10 bases from V and 2 bases from J, with 13 bases in between. Here the CDR3 DNA reads TGTGCCACCCAGCGGGCCCTCACAGATACGCAGTATTTT. This sequence encodes CATQRALTDTQYF.